This is a list of T cell receptor beta chains from one sample in a study of identical twins. TCRdb analysed the 5' RACE reads with MiXCR anew, one entry per CDR3 protein. The sample has hundreds of thousands of distinct CDR3 sequences, roughly 26% seen once. These records were also assigned to another study, of T cells expressing NK-cell markers.

The sample comprised CD4+ T cells sorted from blood. These receptors all stem from a young woman in good health. The CDR3 runs from the conserved cysteine through the conserved F or W. D genes are given only for firm matches. The size field is filled for only some rows; it gives once, few, many or a size class.

v_call: TRBV5-1
clone_size: few
d_call: .
j_call: TRBJ1-6
cdr3_aa: CASSLIGNSPLHF
cdr3_nt: TGCGCCAGCAGCTTGATCGGGAATTCACCCCTCCACTTT

v_call: TRBV7-3
clone_size: few
d_call: TRBD1
j_call: TRBJ2-2
cdr3_aa: CASSYGQVNTGELFF
cdr3_nt: TGTGCCAGCAGCTATGGACAGGTTAACACCGGGGAGCTGTTTTTT

v_call: TRBV7-2
clone_size: few
d_call: .
j_call: TRBJ2-3
cdr3_aa: CASSSYRDPEGTQYF
cdr3_nt: TGTGCCAGCAGCTCTTACCGGGACCCAGAAGGGACGCAGTATTTT

v_call: TRBV24-1
clone_size: few
d_call: .
j_call: TRBJ2-2
cdr3_aa: CATSDSRPNTGELFF
cdr3_nt: TGTGCCACCAGTGATTCCCGACCTAACACCGGGGAGCTGTTTTTT

v_call: TRBV12-3/TRBV12-4
clone_size: .
d_call: TRBD1
j_call: TRBJ1-1
cdr3_aa: CASTGGVKMNTEAFF
cdr3_nt: TGTGCGTCGACAGGGGGCGTGAAAATGAACACTGAAGCTTTCTTT

v_call: TRBV24-1
clone_size: .
d_call: .
j_call: TRBJ1-2
cdr3_aa: CATSDNAGGYTF
cdr3_nt: TGTGCCACCAGTGATAACGCGGGTGGCTACACCTTC

v_call: TRBV11-2
clone_size: few
d_call: .
j_call: TRBJ2-5
cdr3_aa: CASSFHRAETQYF
cdr3_nt: TGTGCCAGCAGCTTTCACAGGGCGGAGACCCAGTACTTC

v_call: TRBV12-3/TRBV12-4
clone_size: .
d_call: .
j_call: TRBJ1-1
cdr3_aa: CATPSSGDTEAFF
cdr3_nt: TGTGCCACACCTTCCTCAGGGGACACTGAAGCTTTCTTT

v_call: TRBV12-3/TRBV12-4
clone_size: few
d_call: .
j_call: TRBJ2-1
cdr3_aa: CASSRSRLEGSNNEQFF
cdr3_nt: TGTGCCAGCAGTCGATCCAGGCTAGAGGGCTCGAACAATGAGCAGTTCTTC

v_call: TRBV20-1
clone_size: many
d_call: .
j_call: TRBJ1-1
cdr3_aa: CSARQGRRENTEAFF
cdr3_nt: TGCAGTGCTAGACAGGGTAGGAGGGAGAACACTGAAGCTTTCTTT

v_call: TRBV5-1
clone_size: few
d_call: .
j_call: TRBJ1-1
cdr3_aa: CATAGGVGTEAFF
cdr3_nt: TGCGCCACGGCCGGTGGAGTCGGCACTGAAGCTTTCTTT

v_call: TRBV7-8
clone_size: few
d_call: .
j_call: TRBJ1-5
cdr3_aa: CASSARDLVSQPQHF
cdr3_nt: TGTGCCAGCAGCGCCCGGGACCTAGTAAGCCAGCCCCAGCATTTT

v_call: TRBV29-1
clone_size: few
d_call: TRBD2
j_call: TRBJ2-5
cdr3_aa: CSLLGGTSAHQETQYF
cdr3_nt: TGCAGCCTCCTTGGGGGGACTAGCGCCCACCAAGAGACCCAGTACTTC

v_call: TRBV7-9
clone_size: .
d_call: .
j_call: TRBJ2-1
cdr3_aa: CASSQLGGGEQFF
cdr3_nt: TGTGCCAGCAGCCAACTCGGAGGCGGTGAGCAGTTCTTC